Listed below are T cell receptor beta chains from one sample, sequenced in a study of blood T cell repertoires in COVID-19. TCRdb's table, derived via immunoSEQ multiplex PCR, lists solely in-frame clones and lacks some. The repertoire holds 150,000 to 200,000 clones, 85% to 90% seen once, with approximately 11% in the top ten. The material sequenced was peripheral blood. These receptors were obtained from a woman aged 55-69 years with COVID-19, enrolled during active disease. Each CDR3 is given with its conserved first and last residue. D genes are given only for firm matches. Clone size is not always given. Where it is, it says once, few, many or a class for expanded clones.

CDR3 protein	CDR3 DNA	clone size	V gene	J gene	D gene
CASSQFGSQSGGSYNSPLHF	TGCGCCAGCAGCCAGTTCGGCAGCCAGAGCGGTGGCTCCTATAATTCACCCCTCCACTTT	.	TRBV4-1	TRBJ1-6	.
CASSFDRNTEAFF	TGTGCCAGCAGTTTCGACAGGAACACTGAAGCTTTCTTT	.	TRBV27	TRBJ1-1	.
CASSPQGQETQYF	TGTGCCAGCAGTCCACAGGGGCAAGAGACCCAGTACTTC	.	TRBV6-5	TRBJ2-5	TRBD1
CASGPLKNTEAFF	TGTGCTAGTGGCCCACTCAAGAACACTGAAGCTTTCTTT	.	TRBV12-5	TRBJ1-1	.
CASSQRGLAKNIQYF	TGTGCCAGCAGCCAGCGGGGGCTAGCCAAAAACATTCAGTACTTC	.	TRBV6-2/TRBV6-3	TRBJ2-4	TRBD2
CAWSVGEGRAFF	TGTGCCTGGAGTGTAGGGGAAGGTAGAGCTTTCTTT	few	TRBV30	TRBJ1-1	.
CAIRSEGINTSPLHF	TGTGCCATCAGGAGTGAGGGAATTAACACTTCACCCCTCCACTTT	.	TRBV10-3	TRBJ1-6	.
CASSQDSSLHTF	TGCGCCAGCAGCCAAGATTCCTCCCTACACACCTTC	.	TRBV4-3	TRBJ1-2	.
CASSLRPREVTDTQYF	TGTGCCAGCAGCTTGCGCCCGCGGGAGGTGACAGATACGCAGTATTTT	.	TRBV5-6	TRBJ2-3	TRBD2
CASSLIAGKNTGELFF	TGTGCCAGCAGCTTGATCGCGGGGAAGAACACCGGGGAGCTGTTTTTT	.	TRBV5-5	TRBJ2-2	.
CASSQDGAENYGYTF	TGCGCCAGCAGCCAAGATGGGGCAGAGAACTATGGCTACACCTTC	once	TRBV4-3	TRBJ1-2	.
CASSLKPTLDRHQSYEQYF	TGTGCCAGCAGCTTAAAACCCACCCTCGACAGGCACCAATCCTACGAGCAGTACTTC	once	TRBV7-3	TRBJ2-7	.